Listed below are T cell receptor beta chains from one sample, sequenced in a study of T cells in Graves' hyperthyroidism and ophthalmopathy. TCRdb itself ran the multiplex PCR reads through MiXCR, one entry per CDR3 protein. The sample yields approximately 740,000 distinct CDR3 sequences, approximately 14% seen once. Sequenced: blood. These receptors originate from a young woman with Graves' hyperthyroidism. CDR3s include the opening cysteine and the closing phenylalanine or tryptophan. The order of the fields is clone size, V gene, J gene, D gene, CDR3 DNA, CDR3 protein. A D gene is named only where the DNA matches it firmly. Size is stated for part of the rows, as once, few or many counts, or as a class when the clone is expanded.

>few|TRBV30|TRBJ2-7|TRBD2
TGTGCCTGGAGTCGCACCCGGACTAGCGGGAGTGGTTACTACGAGCAGTACTTC
CAWSRTRTSGSGYYEQYF
>-|TRBV30|TRBJ2-2|-
TGTGCCTCCTGGGGTGGGAACACCGGGGAGCTGTTTTTT
CASWGGNTGELFF
>few|TRBV7-3|TRBJ2-1|-
TGTGCCAGCAGTAAACAGCCCGGGACCAATGAGCAGTTCTTC
CASSKQPGTNEQFF
>-|TRBV5-1|TRBJ2-1|TRBD1
TGCGCCAGCAGCATCTCCGGGACAGGACTAAACAATGAGCAGTTCTTC
CASSISGTGLNNEQFF
>-|TRBV5-1|TRBJ2-5|TRBD2
TGCGCCAGCAGCATCGGAGGGACTAGCAAACGTCAAGAGACCCAGTACTTC
CASSIGGTSKRQETQYF
>many|TRBV5-1|TRBJ1-5|TRBD1
TGCGCCAGCAGCCGCGGACAGGTACGTTCGTTTAGCAATCAGCCCCAGCATTTT
CASSRGQVRSFSNQPQHF
>-|TRBV11-2|TRBJ2-3|-
TGTGCCAGCAGCTTGTGGGTAGCAGATACGCAGTATTTT
CASSLWVADTQYF
>few|TRBV4-3|TRBJ2-1|TRBD2
TGCGCCAGCAGCCAAGAGGGGAGACCTAGCGGGAGGTATAATGAGCAGTTCTTC
CASSQEGRPSGRYNEQFF
>-|TRBV7-9|TRBJ2-3|-
TGTGCCAGCAGCTTTGCGGACGGGGGACGAGATACGCAGTATTTT
CASSFADGGRDTQYF
>many|TRBV2|TRBJ2-1|-
TGTGCCAGCAGTCTGGGGGCAGATTTCAATGAGCAGTTCTTC
CASSLGADFNEQFF
>-|TRBV29-1|TRBJ1-4|TRBD1
TGCAGCGCCGGGGACAGATTAAATGAAAAACTGTTTTTT
CSAGDRLNEKLFF
>many|TRBV10-3|TRBJ1-1|-
TGTGCCATCAGTGGGAGGGAGAACACTGAAGCTTTCTTT
CAISGRENTEAFF
>few|TRBV29-1|TRBJ2-5|TRBD2
TGCAGCGCCAACCGACCCGGCGCGGGAGATTTGGAGACCCAGTACTTC
CSANRPGAGDLETQYF
>once|TRBV24-1|TRBJ2-2|-
TGTGCCACCAGTGATTTCCAGGGAAACACCGGGGAGCTGTTTTTT
CATSDFQGNTGELFF
>-|TRBV6-1|TRBJ1-2|TRBD1
TGTGCCAGCAGGCCGACAGGGGGACGGTATGGCTACACCTTC
CASRPTGGRYGYTF
>many|TRBV9|TRBJ2-3|-
TGTGCCAGCAGCGTAGACGGGAGATCAGGGGGGAGAGTGAGAACAGATACGCAGTATTTT
CASSVDGRSGGRVRTDTQYF
>many|TRBV7-9|TRBJ2-3|-
TGTGCCACGGGCGGGGCGGATACGCAGTATTTT
CATGGADTQYF
>-|TRBV10-3|TRBJ2-5|TRBD2
TGTGCCATCAGTGGGGCGGGACTAGCCGAGGAAGAGACCCAGTACTTC
CAISGAGLAEEETQYF
>few|TRBV4-2|TRBJ2-1|-
TGTGCCAGCAGCCAAGACCCCCGCCCAGGAGCGCGATACAATGAGCAGTTCTTC
CASSQDPRPGARYNEQFF
>many|TRBV7-9|TRBJ2-1|TRBD2
TGTGCCAGCAGCTTCCCGACCCAGGGTATGACAGCGGGAGGGCCCTACAATGAGCAGTTCTTC
CASSFPTQGMTAGGPYNEQFF
>few|TRBV7-9|TRBJ2-5|-
TGTGCCAGCAGCGGGCTAGGTAAAGAGACCCAGTACTTC
CASSGLGKETQYF
>many|TRBV7-9|TRBJ2-5|TRBD2
TGTGCCAGCAGCCCCGGGAGGGAGACCCAGTACTTC
CASSPGRETQYF
>many|TRBV28|TRBJ1-1|TRBD1
TGTGCCAGCAGTCAAATCGAATGGACAGGGGATAGAGACACTGAAGCTTTCTTT
CASSQIEWTGDRDTEAFF
>few|TRBV6-2/TRBV6-3|TRBJ1-1|-
TGTGCCAGCAGTTACCCCAGCAGGGCTGAAGCTTTCTTT
CASSYPSRAEAFF
>many|TRBV4-3|TRBJ2-5|-
TGCGCCAGCAGCCAAGGCACCCCTTGGGGGGTCGAGACCCAGTACTTC
CASSQGTPWGVETQYF
>many|TRBV28|TRBJ2-1|-
TGTGCCAGCAGTACCTTTAATGAGCAGTTCTTC
CASSTFNEQFF
>-|TRBV30|TRBJ1-5|-
TGTGCCTGGAGTGTAGCCGGGCAGGGCAATCAGCCCCAGCATTTT
CAWSVAGQGNQPQHF
>many|TRBV2|TRBJ1-2|-
TGTGCCAGCATGAGAAGAGGGCTAATTGGCTACACCTTC
CASMRRGLIGYTF
>many|TRBV20-1|TRBJ2-1|-
TGCAGTGCTAGAGTACAGGACGGAACTAGCTCCTACAATGAGCAGTTCTTC
CSARVQDGTSSYNEQFF
>many|TRBV7-3|TRBJ2-1|TRBD1
TGTGCCAGCAGCTTAAGGGGACAGGGAGAGAATGAGCAGTTCTTC
CASSLRGQGENEQFF
>-|TRBV27|TRBJ2-2|-
TGTGCCAGCAGTATAAGCGGTACGAACACCGGGGAGCTGTTTTTT
CASSISGTNTGELFF
>many|TRBV7-2|TRBJ2-4|-
TGTGCCAGCAGCCCGCTCCAACTAGCCAAAAACATTCAGTACTTC
CASSPLQLAKNIQYF
>many|TRBV12-3/TRBV12-4|TRBJ2-7|-
TGTGCCAGCAGTTTAGCGCTGGAACAGAAGTACTTC
CASSLALEQKYF
>-|TRBV2|TRBJ2-3|-
TGTGCCAGCAGTCCCCAAGGGCAGCGCACAGATACGCAGTATTTT
CASSPQGQRTDTQYF
>many|TRBV2|TRBJ2-3|-
TGTGCCAGCAGTCCTAGGGGACTCAACATCAGGGATACGCAGTATTTT
CASSPRGLNIRDTQYF
>many|TRBV30|TRBJ2-7|-
TGTGCCTGGGAGGACAGCTCCTACGAGCAGTACTTC
CAWEDSSYEQYF
>-|TRBV13|TRBJ1-1|-
TGTGCCAGCAGCTTATGGATGACCGAAGAAGCTTTCTTT
CASSLWMTEEAFF
>few|TRBV6-4|TRBJ2-1|-
TGTGCCAGCAGTGATCAGAACAATGAGCAGTTCTTC
CASSDQNNEQFF
>many|TRBV29-1|TRBJ1-1|-
TGCAGCGTTGTTGGGCGCGCTACTGAAGCTTTCTTT
CSVVGRATEAFF
>many|TRBV12-3/TRBV12-4|TRBJ2-3|-
TGTGCCAGCAGTCTCCGGTCACCGGGTACCGTGGATACGCAGTATTTT
CASSLRSPGTVDTQYF
>few|TRBV2|TRBJ1-2|-
TGTGCCAGCAGTGAGACCGGGAGCTATGGCTACACCTTC
CASSETGSYGYTF
>-|TRBV4-1|TRBJ2-5|TRBD1
TGCGCCAGCAGCCAAGACGGCGTACAGGGGGCGCGAAAGACCCAGTACTTC
CASSQDGVQGARKTQYF
>many|TRBV2|TRBJ1-5|-
TGTGCCAGCAGTGAATCCCCACGGCACGAGGGCAATCAGCCCCAGCATTTT
CASSESPRHEGNQPQHF
>many|TRBV24-1|TRBJ2-1|-
TGTGCCACCAGTGATTGGAACTACAATGAGCAGTTCTTC
CATSDWNYNEQFF
>many|TRBV7-9|TRBJ1-1|TRBD1
TGTGCCAGCAGGGAGGGGGCCCCGAACACTGAAGCTTTCTTT
CASREGAPNTEAFF
>few|TRBV2|TRBJ2-7|-
TGTGCCAGCAGCGGCGGGCCTGCTAATGAGCAGTACTTC
CASSGGPANEQYF
>few|TRBV19|TRBJ1-4|-
TGTGCCAGTAGCGGGAGTTCAACTAATGAAAAACTGTTTTTT
CASSGSSTNEKLFF
>many|TRBV24-1|TRBJ2-5|-
TGTGCCACCGGTGCGGGCAGGGGCCAAGAGACCCAGTACTTC
CATGAGRGQETQYF
>-|TRBV20-1|TRBJ2-1|-
TGCAGTGCCGCGGCCGGATCCGGCGCGCAGTTCTTC
CSAAAGSGAQFF
>many|TRBV5-6|TRBJ2-3|TRBD2
TGTGCCAGCAGCTTGGCGACTAGCGGTAGCACAGATACGCAGTATTTT
CASSLATSGSTDTQYF
>many|TRBV7-9|TRBJ2-1|-
TGTGCCAGCAGCCCCCCAGGGGCAGACAATGAGCAGTTCTTC
CASSPPGADNEQFF
>-|TRBV24-1|TRBJ2-3|-
TGTGCCACCAGTGATTTTGAGGGATGGGGCACAGATACGCAGTATTTT
CATSDFEGWGTDTQYF
>-|TRBV27|TRBJ1-4|-
TGTGCCAGCAGCTTGGTTGGGGCTAATGAAAAACTGTTTTTT
CASSLVGANEKLFF
>many|TRBV11-2|TRBJ2-1|TRBD2
TGTGCCAGCAGCTTATTGCTAGCGGCCCCCTTCGTCAATGAGCAGTTCTTC
CASSLLLAAPFVNEQFF